This T cell receptor beta chain is from a study of blood T cell repertoires in COVID-19. The protocol was immunoSEQ multiplex PCR, while the TCRdb copy is restricted to in-frame clones and leaves out a portion. The repertoire holds some 290,000 clones, with 90% as singletons. The junction had 3 bases not matched to a gene; V was cut back by 2 bases and J by 4 bases. Germline V lookup: CDR1 MNHEY, CDR2 SVGAGI. This CDR3 is 15 amino acids long. The sample consisted of peripheral blood. This TCR was recovered from a woman aged 40 to 50 with COVID-19, enrolled during active disease. This chain connects TRBV6-5 to TRBJ2-7; 12 nucleotides match TRBD1. The CDR3 DNA sequence: TGTGCCAGCAGTTACAGGGACAGGGGGCCTTACGAGCAGTACTTC. As protein: CASSYRDRGPYEQYF.